This TCR beta chain was captured by sequencing in a study of regulatory T cells. Amplification used 52 TRBV primers and 13 TRBJ primers. Libraries were prepared by immunoSEQ multiplex PCR; TCRdb keeps only in-frame clonotypes and omits some of them. The data show some 21,000 clones, roughly 93% seen once. Whole-study results and caveats: Shannon entropy was nonsignificantly lower in patient CD8+ T cells than control CD8+ cells.

Remarks on this clone: What it recognizes is unknown.

Trimming cost V 6 bases and J 5 bases; bases outside gene matches: 6. Looked up from germline, CDR1 is MGHRA and CDR2 is YSYEKL. The CDR3 length is 13 residues. Patients aged 2 to 39 years had fewer naive and more memory CD4+ and CD8+ T cells. This clonotype originated in a child aged 2 to 15 with CD3G deficiency. Material for sequencing was CD8+ T cells sorted from blood. The chain links TRBV4-1 to TRBJ1-1; 7 bases are a match to TRBD1. The CDR3 region is CASRPSGGTEAFF. The CDR3, as DNA: TGCGCCAGCAGACCATCAGGGGGTACTGAAGCTTTCTTT.